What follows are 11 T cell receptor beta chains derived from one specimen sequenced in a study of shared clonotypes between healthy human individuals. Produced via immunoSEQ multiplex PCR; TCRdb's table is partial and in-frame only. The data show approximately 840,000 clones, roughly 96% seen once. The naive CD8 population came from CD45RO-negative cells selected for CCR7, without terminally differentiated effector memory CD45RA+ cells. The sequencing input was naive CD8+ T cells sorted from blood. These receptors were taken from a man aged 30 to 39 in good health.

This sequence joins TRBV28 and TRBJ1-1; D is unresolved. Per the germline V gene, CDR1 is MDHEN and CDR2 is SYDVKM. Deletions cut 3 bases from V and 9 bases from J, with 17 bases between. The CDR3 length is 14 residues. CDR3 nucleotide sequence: TGTGCCAGCAGTTTTACCCCTAAAAAAAGGAAAGCTTTCTTT. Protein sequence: CASSFTPKKRKAFF.

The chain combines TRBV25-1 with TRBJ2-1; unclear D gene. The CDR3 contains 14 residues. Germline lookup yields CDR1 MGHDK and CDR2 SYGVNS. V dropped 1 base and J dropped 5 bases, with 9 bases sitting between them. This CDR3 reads CASSEWTNHNEQFF. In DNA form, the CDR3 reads TGTGCCAGCAGTGAATGGACCAACCACAATGAGCAGTTCTTC.

CDR3 DNA sequence: TGTGCCAGCAGCGTAGATGTCAGGCCAGGGGATGGCTACACCTTC. It translates to CASSVDVRPGDGYTF. The chain has TRBV9 and TRBJ1-2; maybe TRBD1 (6 bases). There are 15 residues in the CDR3. Germline V gives CDR1 SGDLS, CDR2 YYNGEE. V was cut by 0 bases and J by 6 bases, with 15 bases left in between. The whole variable domain, filled in from reference TRBV9 and TRBJ1-2, reads DSGVTQTPKHLITATGQRVTLRCSPRSGDLSVYWYQQSLDQGLQFLIQYYNGEERAKGNILERFSAQQFPDLHSELNLSSLELGDSALYFCASSVDVRPGDGYTFGSGTRLTVV.

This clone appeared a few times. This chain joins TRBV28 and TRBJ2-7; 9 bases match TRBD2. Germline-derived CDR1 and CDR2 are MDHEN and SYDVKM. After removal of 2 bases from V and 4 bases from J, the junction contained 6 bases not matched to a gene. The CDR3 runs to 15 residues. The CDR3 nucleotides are TGTGCCAGCAGTTTAGTTAGCGGGAGTACGTACGAGCAGTACTTC. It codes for CASSLVSGSTYEQYF. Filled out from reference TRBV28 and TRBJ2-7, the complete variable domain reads DVKVTQSSRYLVKRTGEKVFLECVQDMDHENMFWYRQDPGLGLRLIYFSYDVKMKEKGDIPEGYSVSREKKERFSLILESASTNQTSMYLCASSLVSGSTYEQYFGPGTRLTVT.

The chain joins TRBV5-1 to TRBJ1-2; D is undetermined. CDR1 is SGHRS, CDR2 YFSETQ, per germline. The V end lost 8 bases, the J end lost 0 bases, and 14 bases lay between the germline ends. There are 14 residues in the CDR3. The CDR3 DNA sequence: TGCGCCAGTACATCCAGCGTCTCTAACTATGGCTACACCTTC. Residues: CASTSSVSNYGYTF.

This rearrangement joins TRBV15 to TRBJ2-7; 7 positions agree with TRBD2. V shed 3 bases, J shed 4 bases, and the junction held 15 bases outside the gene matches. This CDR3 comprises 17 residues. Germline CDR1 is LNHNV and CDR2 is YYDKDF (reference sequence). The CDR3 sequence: CATSSPGRGLSPYEQYF. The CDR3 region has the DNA TGTGCCACCAGCAGCCCGGGGAGGGGCCTCTCACCTTACGAGCAGTACTTC.

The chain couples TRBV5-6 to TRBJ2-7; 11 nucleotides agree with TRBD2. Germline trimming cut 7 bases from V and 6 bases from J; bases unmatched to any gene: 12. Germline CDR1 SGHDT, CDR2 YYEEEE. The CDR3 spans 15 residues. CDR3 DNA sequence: TGTGCCAGCGGTGACCACGGGACTAGCGGACTCGAGCAGTACTTC. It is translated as CASGDHGTSGLEQYF.

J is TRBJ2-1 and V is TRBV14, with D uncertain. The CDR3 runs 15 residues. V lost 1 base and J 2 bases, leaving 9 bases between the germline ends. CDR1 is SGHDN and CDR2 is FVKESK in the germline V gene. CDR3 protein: CASSQVGVTYNEQFF. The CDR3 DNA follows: TGTGCCAGCAGCCAAGTCGGAGTGACCTACAATGAGCAGTTCTTC.

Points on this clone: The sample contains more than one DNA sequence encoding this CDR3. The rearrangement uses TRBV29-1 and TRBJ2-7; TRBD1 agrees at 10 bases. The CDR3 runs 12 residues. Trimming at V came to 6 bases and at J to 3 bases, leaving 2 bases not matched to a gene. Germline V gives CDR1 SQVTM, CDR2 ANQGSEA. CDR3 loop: CSVRTGGYEQYF. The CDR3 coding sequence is TGCAGCGTCCGGACAGGGGGCTACGAGCAGTACTTC.

The CDR3 sequence is CASSLARTDGYTF. The CDR3 DNA reads as TGCGCCAGCAGCTTGGCCCGGACAGATGGCTACACCTTC. The chain couples TRBV5-1 to TRBJ1-2; a weak D match, TRBD1 (6 bases). The CDR3 length is 13 residues. Germline CDR1 SGHRS, CDR2 YFSETQ. V dropped 0 bases and J dropped 6 bases, with 9 bases sitting between them.

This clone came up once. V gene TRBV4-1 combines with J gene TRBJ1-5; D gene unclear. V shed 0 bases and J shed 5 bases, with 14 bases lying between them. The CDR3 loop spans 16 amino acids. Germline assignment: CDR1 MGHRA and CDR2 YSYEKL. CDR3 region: CASSQEKSGQDQPQHF. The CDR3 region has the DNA TGCGCCAGCAGCCAAGAGAAGTCCGGTCAGGATCAGCCCCAGCATTTT.